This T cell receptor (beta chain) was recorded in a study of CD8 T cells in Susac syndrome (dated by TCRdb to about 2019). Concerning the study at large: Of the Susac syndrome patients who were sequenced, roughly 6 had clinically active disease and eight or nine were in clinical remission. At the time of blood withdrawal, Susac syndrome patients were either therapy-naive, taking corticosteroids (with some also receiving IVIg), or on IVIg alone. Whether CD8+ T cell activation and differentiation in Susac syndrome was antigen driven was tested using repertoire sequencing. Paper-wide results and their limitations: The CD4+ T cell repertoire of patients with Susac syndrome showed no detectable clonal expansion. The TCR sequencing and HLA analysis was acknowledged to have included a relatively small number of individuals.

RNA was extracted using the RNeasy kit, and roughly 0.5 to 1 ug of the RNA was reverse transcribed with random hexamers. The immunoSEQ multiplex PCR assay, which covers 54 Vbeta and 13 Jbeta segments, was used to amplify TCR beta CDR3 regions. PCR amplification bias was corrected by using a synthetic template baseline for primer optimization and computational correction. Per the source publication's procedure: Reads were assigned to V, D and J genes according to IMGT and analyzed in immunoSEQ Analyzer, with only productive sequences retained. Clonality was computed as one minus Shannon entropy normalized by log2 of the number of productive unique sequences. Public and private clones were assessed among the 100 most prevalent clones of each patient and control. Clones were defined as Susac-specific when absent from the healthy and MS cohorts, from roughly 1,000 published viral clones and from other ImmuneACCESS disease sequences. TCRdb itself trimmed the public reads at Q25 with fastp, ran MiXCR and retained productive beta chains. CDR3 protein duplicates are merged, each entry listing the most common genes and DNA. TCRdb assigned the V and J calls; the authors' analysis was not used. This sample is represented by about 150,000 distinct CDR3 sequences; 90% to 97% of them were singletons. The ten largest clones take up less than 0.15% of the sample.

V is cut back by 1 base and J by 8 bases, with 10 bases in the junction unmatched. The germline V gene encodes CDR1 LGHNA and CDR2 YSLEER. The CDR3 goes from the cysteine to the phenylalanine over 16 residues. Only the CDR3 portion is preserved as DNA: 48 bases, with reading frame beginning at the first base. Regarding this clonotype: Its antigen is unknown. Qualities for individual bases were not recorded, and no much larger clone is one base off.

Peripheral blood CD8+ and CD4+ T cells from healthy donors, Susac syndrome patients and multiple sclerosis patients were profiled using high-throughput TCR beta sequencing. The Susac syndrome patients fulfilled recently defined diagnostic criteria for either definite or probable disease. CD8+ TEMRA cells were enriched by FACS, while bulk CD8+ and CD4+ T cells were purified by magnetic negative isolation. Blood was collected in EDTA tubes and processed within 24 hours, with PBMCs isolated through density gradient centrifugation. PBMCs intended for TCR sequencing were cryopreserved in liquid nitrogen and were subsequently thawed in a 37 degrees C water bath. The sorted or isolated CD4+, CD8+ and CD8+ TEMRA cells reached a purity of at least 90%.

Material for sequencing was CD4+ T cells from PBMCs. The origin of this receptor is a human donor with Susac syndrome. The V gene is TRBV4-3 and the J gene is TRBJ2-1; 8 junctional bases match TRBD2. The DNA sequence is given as TGCGCCAGCAGCCAAGGCTCGCCCGGGACTAGGGATGAGCAGTTCTTC. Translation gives CASSQGSPGTRDEQFF.